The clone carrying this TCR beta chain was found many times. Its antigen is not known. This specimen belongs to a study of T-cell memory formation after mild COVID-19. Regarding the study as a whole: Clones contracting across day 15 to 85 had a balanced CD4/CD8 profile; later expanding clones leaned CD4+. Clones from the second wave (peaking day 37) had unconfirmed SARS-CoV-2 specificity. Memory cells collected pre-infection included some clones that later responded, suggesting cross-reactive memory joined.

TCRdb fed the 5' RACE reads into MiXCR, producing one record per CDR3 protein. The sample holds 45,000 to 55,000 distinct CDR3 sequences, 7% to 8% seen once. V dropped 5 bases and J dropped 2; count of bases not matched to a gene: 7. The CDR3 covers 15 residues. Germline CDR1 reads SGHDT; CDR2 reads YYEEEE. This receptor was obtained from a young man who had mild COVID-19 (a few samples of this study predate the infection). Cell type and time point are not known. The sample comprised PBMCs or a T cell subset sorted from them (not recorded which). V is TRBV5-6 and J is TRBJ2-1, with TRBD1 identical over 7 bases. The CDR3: CASRGYRGPYNEQFF. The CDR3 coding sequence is TGTGCCAGCAGGGGCTACAGGGGCCCCTACAATGAGCAGTTCTTC.